This is a list of T cell receptor beta chains from one sample in a study of long-term antiretroviral therapy in people with HIV. Some clones are missing from TCRdb's copy, which holds only in-frame ones; the method was immunoSEQ multiplex PCR. This table holds some 16,000 clones, more than 75% found once. The sample consisted of unsorted PBMCs, taken 0.1 years before starting antiretroviral therapy. The receptors come from a man younger than 30 with HIV. Both conserved end residues are part of each CDR3. A D gene is named only where the DNA matches it firmly. Not all rows give a size; the values are once, few, many and, for expanded clones, a class.

CDR3 length: 17; D gene: TRBD2; J gene: TRBJ2-1; clone size: NA; V gene: TRBV9; CDR3 protein: CASSDPSGGASYNEQFF; CDR3 DNA: TGTGCCAGCAGCGACCCTAGCGGGGGGGCCTCCTACAATGAGCAGTTCTTC
CDR3 length: 18; D gene: TRBD1; J gene: TRBJ2-6; clone size: NA; V gene: TRBV28; CDR3 protein: CASSFYDRVYTGANVLTF; CDR3 DNA: TGTGCCAGCAGTTTTTACGACAGGGTTTATACTGGGGCCAACGTCCTGACTTTC
CDR3 length: 15; D gene: TRBD2; J gene: TRBJ2-3; clone size: NA; V gene: TRBV6-4; CDR3 protein: CASSDGGSPSDTQYF; CDR3 DNA: TGTGCCAGCAGTGACGGCGGGAGCCCCTCAGATACGCAGTATTTT
CDR3 length: 13; D gene: NA; J gene: TRBJ2-7; clone size: NA; V gene: TRBV27; CDR3 protein: CASSLSSQQEQYF; CDR3 DNA: TGTGCCAGCAGTTTATCTTCCCAACAAGAGCAGTACTTC
CDR3 length: 19; D gene: NA; J gene: TRBJ2-3; clone size: NA; V gene: TRBV27; CDR3 protein: CASSSKFPGLAYPPDTQYF; CDR3 DNA: TGTGCCAGCAGTAGCAAATTCCCCGGGCTAGCCTATCCACCAGATACGCAGTATTTT
CDR3 length: 15; D gene: TRBD2; J gene: TRBJ2-7; clone size: few; V gene: TRBV27; CDR3 protein: CASSFSGGGYYEQYF; CDR3 DNA: TGTGCCAGCAGTTTCTCGGGGGGGGGATACTACGAGCAGTACTTC
CDR3 length: 17; D gene: TRBD1; J gene: TRBJ1-4; clone size: NA; V gene: TRBV28; CDR3 protein: CASSFLEGGQPNEKLFF; CDR3 DNA: TGTGCCAGCAGCTTCCTTGAAGGGGGACAGCCTAATGAAAAACTGTTTTTT
CDR3 length: 14; D gene: NA; J gene: TRBJ2-3; clone size: once; V gene: TRBV30; CDR3 protein: CAWSVQERTDTQYF; CDR3 DNA: TGTGCCTGGAGTGTACAAGAGAGGACAGATACGCAGTATTTT
CDR3 length: 16; D gene: TRBD2; J gene: TRBJ2-7; clone size: NA; V gene: TRBV14; CDR3 protein: CASSLAGGPKVYEQYF; CDR3 DNA: TGTGCCAGCAGCCTAGCGGGGGGGCCGAAAGTCTACGAGCAGTACTTC
CDR3 length: 15; D gene: NA; J gene: TRBJ2-5; clone size: once; V gene: TRBV7-8; CDR3 protein: CASSPYSGAKETQYF; CDR3 DNA: TGTGCCAGCAGCCCCTATAGCGGCGCGAAAGAGACCCAGTACTTC
CDR3 length: 15; D gene: TRBD2; J gene: TRBJ2-1; clone size: NA; V gene: TRBV11-2; CDR3 protein: CASSLTTSGVNEQFF; CDR3 DNA: TGTGCCAGCAGCTTAACGACTAGCGGGGTCAATGAGCAGTTCTTC
CDR3 length: 16; D gene: TRBD2; J gene: TRBJ2-1; clone size: once; V gene: TRBV7-6; CDR3 protein: CASSLSSGRANNEQFF; CDR3 DNA: TGTGCCAGCAGCTTATCTAGCGGGAGGGCTAACAATGAGCAGTTCTTC
CDR3 length: 14; D gene: TRBD1; J gene: TRBJ2-3; clone size: NA; V gene: TRBV10-3; CDR3 protein: CAIEDRLGADTQYF; CDR3 DNA: TGTGCCATCGAGGACAGGCTGGGCGCAGATACGCAGTATTTT
CDR3 length: 13; D gene: TRBD1; J gene: TRBJ1-1; clone size: NA; V gene: TRBV19; CDR3 protein: CASSIRQGTEAFF; CDR3 DNA: TGTGCCAGTAGTATTCGACAGGGGACTGAAGCTTTCTTT
CDR3 length: 16; D gene: TRBD1; J gene: TRBJ1-2; clone size: NA; V gene: TRBV10-3; CDR3 protein: CAISEPPRDRVNGYTF; CDR3 DNA: TGTGCCATCAGTGAACCACCTAGGGACAGGGTTAATGGCTACACCTTC
CDR3 length: 14; D gene: NA; J gene: TRBJ2-7; clone size: NA; V gene: TRBV29-1; CDR3 protein: CSVGTGQLTYEQYF; CDR3 DNA: TGCAGCGTTGGGACCGGACAGTTGACCTACGAGCAGTACTTC
CDR3 length: 12; D gene: NA; J gene: TRBJ1-1; clone size: NA; V gene: TRBV7-9; CDR3 protein: CASSQLRAWGFF; CDR3 DNA: TGTGCCAGCAGTCAATTGCGGGCCTGGGGTTTCTTT
CDR3 length: 13; D gene: TRBD2; J gene: TRBJ2-3; clone size: NA; V gene: TRBV6-6; CDR3 protein: CASNGRRGDTQYF; CDR3 DNA: TGTGCCTCAAACGGGAGGAGGGGAGATACGCAGTATTTT
CDR3 length: 16; D gene: NA; J gene: TRBJ2-1; clone size: NA; V gene: TRBV7-7; CDR3 protein: CASSLYSGTSTGEQFF; CDR3 DNA: TGTGCCAGCAGCTTATACTCCGGGACATCGACGGGGGAGCAGTTCTTC
CDR3 length: 16; D gene: TRBD2; J gene: TRBJ2-1; clone size: NA; V gene: TRBV7-6; CDR3 protein: CASSLEASGRGNEQFF; CDR3 DNA: TGTGCCAGCAGCTTAGAAGCTAGCGGGAGGGGTAATGAGCAGTTCTTC
CDR3 length: 12; D gene: NA; J gene: TRBJ2-3; clone size: once; V gene: TRBV30; CDR3 protein: CAWSHQGDTQYF; CDR3 DNA: TGTGCCTGGAGTCACCAGGGAGATACGCAGTATTTT
CDR3 length: 15; D gene: NA; J gene: TRBJ1-5; clone size: NA; V gene: TRBV4-1; CDR3 protein: CASSQADSSNQPQHF; CDR3 DNA: TGCGCCAGCAGCCAAGCTGACAGTAGCAATCAGCCCCAGCATTTT
CDR3 length: 15; D gene: TRBD1; J gene: TRBJ2-1; clone size: once; V gene: TRBV11-2; CDR3 protein: CASSFGTGAWNEQFF; CDR3 DNA: TGTGCCAGCAGCTTTGGGACAGGGGCGTGGAATGAGCAGTTCTTC
CDR3 length: 15; D gene: NA; J gene: TRBJ1-5; clone size: NA; V gene: TRBV2; CDR3 protein: CASCRWARGNQPQHF; CDR3 DNA: TGTGCCAGCTGTCGATGGGCCAGGGGCAATCAGCCCCAGCATTTT
CDR3 length: 12; D gene: NA; J gene: TRBJ1-4; clone size: NA; V gene: TRBV18; CDR3 protein: CASSPREGKLFF; CDR3 DNA: TGTGCCAGCTCACCCAGGGAGGGAAAACTGTTTTTT
CDR3 length: 12; D gene: NA; J gene: TRBJ1-2; clone size: NA; V gene: TRBV6-5; CDR3 protein: CARAPLGYGYTF; CDR3 DNA: TGTGCCAGGGCTCCTCTGGGCTATGGCTACACCTTC
CDR3 length: 12; D gene: NA; J gene: TRBJ2-7; clone size: NA; V gene: TRBV30; CDR3 protein: CAWSWVFGEQYF; CDR3 DNA: TGTGCCTGGAGTTGGGTCTTCGGCGAGCAGTACTTC
CDR3 length: 13; D gene: NA; J gene: TRBJ2-3; clone size: NA; V gene: TRBV2; CDR3 protein: CASSEGGTDTQYF; CDR3 DNA: TGTGCCAGCAGTGAAGGCGGCACAGATACGCAGTATTTT
CDR3 length: 11; D gene: NA; J gene: TRBJ2-7; clone size: NA; V gene: TRBV30; CDR3 protein: CAWKDLYEQYF; CDR3 DNA: TGTGCCTGGAAGGATCTCTACGAGCAGTACTTC
CDR3 length: 14; D gene: NA; J gene: TRBJ2-5; clone size: NA; V gene: TRBV7-6; CDR3 protein: CASSLWGEKETQYF; CDR3 DNA: TGTGCCAGCAGCTTATGGGGGGAGAAAGAGACCCAGTACTTC
CDR3 length: 15; D gene: NA; J gene: TRBJ2-7; clone size: NA; V gene: TRBV5-1; CDR3 protein: CASSNLRRDSYEQYF; CDR3 DNA: TGCGCCAGCAGCAACCTGCGGAGGGACTCCTACGAGCAGTACTTC
CDR3 length: 13; D gene: NA; J gene: TRBJ2-7; clone size: NA; V gene: TRBV6-6; CDR3 protein: CASSYEQGYEQYF; CDR3 DNA: TGTGCCAGCAGTTACGAGCAAGGCTACGAGCAGTACTTC
CDR3 length: 16; D gene: TRBD1; J gene: TRBJ2-2; clone size: NA; V gene: TRBV27; CDR3 protein: CASSPRQGPTTGELFF; CDR3 DNA: TGTGCCAGCAGTCCCCGACAGGGCCCCACGACCGGGGAGCTGTTTTTT
CDR3 length: 14; D gene: TRBD1; J gene: TRBJ2-7; clone size: NA; V gene: TRBV9; CDR3 protein: CASSAGTGEYEQYF; CDR3 DNA: TGTGCCAGCAGCGCCGGGACAGGGGAATACGAGCAGTACTTC
CDR3 length: 16; D gene: TRBD1; J gene: TRBJ2-5; clone size: NA; V gene: TRBV7-2; CDR3 protein: CASSVAGTGTQETQYF; CDR3 DNA: TGTGCCAGCAGCGTGGCCGGGACAGGGACTCAAGAGACCCAGTACTTC
CDR3 length: 14; D gene: NA; J gene: TRBJ2-1; clone size: once; V gene: TRBV2; CDR3 protein: CASSDVESYNEQFF; CDR3 DNA: TGTGCCAGCAGTGACGTGGAGTCCTACAATGAGCAGTTCTTC
CDR3 length: 13; D gene: NA; J gene: TRBJ2-7; clone size: few; V gene: TRBV18; CDR3 protein: CASSPSGVSEQYF; CDR3 DNA: TGTGCCAGCTCCCCGAGTGGAGTTTCCGAGCAGTACTTC
CDR3 length: 13; D gene: NA; J gene: TRBJ2-2; clone size: NA; V gene: TRBV4-3; CDR3 protein: CASSQDNTGELFF; CDR3 DNA: TGCGCCAGCAGCCAAGATAACACCGGGGAGCTGTTTTTT
CDR3 length: 16; D gene: TRBD1; J gene: TRBJ2-2; clone size: NA; V gene: TRBV28; CDR3 protein: CASKFPGQGPARELFF; CDR3 DNA: TGTGCCAGCAAATTCCCGGGACAGGGCCCCGCGAGGGAGCTGTTTTTT
CDR3 length: 13; D gene: NA; J gene: TRBJ2-5; clone size: NA; V gene: TRBV7-2; CDR3 protein: CASSLSLGETQYF; CDR3 DNA: TGTGCCAGCAGCTTATCGCTAGGAGAGACCCAGTACTTC
CDR3 length: 15; D gene: NA; J gene: TRBJ2-7; clone size: NA; V gene: TRBV7-3; CDR3 protein: CASSLVGVGTYEQYF; CDR3 DNA: TGTGCCAGCAGCTTGGTAGGGGTTGGGACCTACGAGCAGTACTTC
CDR3 length: 19; D gene: NA; J gene: TRBJ1-2; clone size: NA; V gene: TRBV5-6; CDR3 protein: CASSFFRVRGQRTNYGYTF; CDR3 DNA: TGTGCCAGCAGCTTTTTCCGTGTTAGGGGTCAGAGGACTAACTATGGCTACACCTTC
CDR3 length: 15; D gene: TRBD1; J gene: TRBJ2-2; clone size: NA; V gene: TRBV9; CDR3 protein: CASSPQTGGTGELFF; CDR3 DNA: TGTGCCAGCAGCCCTCAGACAGGGGGCACCGGGGAGCTGTTTTTT
CDR3 length: 13; D gene: NA; J gene: TRBJ1-1; clone size: NA; V gene: TRBV29-1; CDR3 protein: CSVEGRGSTEAFF; CDR3 DNA: TGCAGCGTTGAAGGTCGGGGGAGCACTGAAGCTTTCTTT
CDR3 length: 11; D gene: NA; J gene: TRBJ2-1; clone size: NA; V gene: TRBV7-2; CDR3 protein: CASTRYNEQFF; CDR3 DNA: TGTGCCAGCACTCGCTACAATGAGCAGTTCTTC
CDR3 length: 16; D gene: NA; J gene: TRBJ2-7; clone size: NA; V gene: TRBV28; CDR3 protein: CASSLGSGPSTYEQYF; CDR3 DNA: TGTGCCAGCAGTTTAGGGTCGGGCCCTTCCACCTACGAGCAGTACTTC
CDR3 length: 16; D gene: NA; J gene: TRBJ2-5; clone size: NA; V gene: TRBV5-4; CDR3 protein: CASSPTAALAGETQYF; CDR3 DNA: TGTGCCAGCAGCCCCACCGCTGCCCTGGCCGGGGAGACCCAGTACTTC
CDR3 length: 18; D gene: NA; J gene: TRBJ2-3; clone size: NA; V gene: TRBV4-2; CDR3 protein: CASSQVYGPQTSTDTQYF; CDR3 DNA: TGTGCCAGCAGCCAAGTTTACGGGCCTCAGACTAGCACAGATACGCAGTATTTT
CDR3 length: 10; D gene: NA; J gene: TRBJ2-5; clone size: NA; V gene: TRBV6-6; CDR3 protein: CASSRETQYF; CDR3 DNA: TGTGCCAGCAGCCGAGAGACCCAGTACTTC
CDR3 length: 17; D gene: TRBD2; J gene: TRBJ2-1; clone size: NA; V gene: TRBV6-1; CDR3 protein: CASSEAQGGQRGGEQFF; CDR3 DNA: TGTGCCAGCAGTGAAGCGCAAGGTGGGCAGCGGGGGGGCGAGCAGTTCTTC